This T cell receptor beta chain was documented in a study of beta chain features in type 1 diabetes (dated by TCRdb to 2017 to 2018). Regarding the study in general: Mean age, gender distribution, total cell number and subset yield were not different between patients and healthy donors. A total of 107,917,701 sorted cells were examined across all samples, and a strong correlation was observed between cell number per subset and RNA yield. In the study, TCRB repertoires of sorted circulating CD4+ T cell subsets from recently diagnosed type 1 diabetes patients were compared with those of matched healthy donors. Regulatory and stem cell-like memory subsets were isolated from only 8 patients and 8 healthy donors, whereas naive and central memory subsets came from all 28 donors. Overall study results and their limits: At VDJ recombination sites, type 1 diabetes patients had fewer insertions and more deleted nucleotides, which implies abnormalities in thymic rearrangement. Because cDNA rather than genomic DNA was sequenced, highly expressing activated cells could have been over-represented, although no difference in activation and CD3 levels was found between groups. Because the HLA sub-analyses included only small numbers of individuals, any influence of HLA type on TCRB rearrangement was left unresolved. The naive, central memory and regulatory TCRB repertoires appeared to resemble one another more closely among patients than among healthy donors. In all four CD4+ subsets, TCRB CDR3 length was moderately but significantly shorter in type 1 diabetes patients. Shorter templates might have been favored by PCR, but patient and control samples were amplified and corrected together, so both groups would have been affected equally by any skew.

CDR3 length: 15 amino acids, cysteine to phenylalanine. Only the CDR3 part of the read is kept: 45 bases, read in frame from the first base. Trimming removed 3 bases from V and 3 bases from J; the gene matches leave 1 base unexplained. From the germline V gene (reference sequence), CDR1 is PRHDT and CDR2 is FYEKMQ. From each donor, a single peripheral blood sample of approximately 120 mL on average was drawn into heparinised tubes. Using a panel that included CD45RO, CCR7, CD25, CD127, CD95 and CD27, naive, central memory, regulatory and stem cell-like memory CD4+ T cells were sorted on a BD FACSAria II. Every sorted population had a purity above 95%. Right away, PBMCs were isolated by Lymphoprep density gradient centrifugation and were stained directly, with no culture step. To minimize batch effects, samples were stained and sorted in pairs, one healthy donor with one patient per experiment. All of the isolated RNA was reverse transcribed with the High Capacity cDNA Reverse Transcription Kit, so expressed TCRB transcripts were sequenced. Naive, central memory and regulatory T cell samples underwent deep immunoSEQ sequencing, averaging around 4 million total reads per sample. Sorted cells were lysed in RLT buffer and RNA was extracted with DNase-treated RNeasy Micro or Mini kits, depending on cell number. Each cell subset was processed on its own to prevent cross-contamination, while patient and healthy donor samples were processed together. The immunoSEQ multiplex PCR was used to amplify TCRB sequences from cDNA, generating 87-bp fragments that spanned the CDR3 region. Sequencing of the amplicons was performed on the Illumina HiSeq platform. In the paper's pipeline: PCR bias was computationally corrected using synthetic template baselines, reads within Hamming distance 2 were collapsed, and singletons that could not be merged were discarded. Reads were aligned against IMGT to assign V, D and J genes, CDR3 length and insertions or deletions at six rearrangement sites. Within each subset, clonotype counts were normalized to the number of sorted cells before true diversity and Gini coefficients were calculated with the tcR R package. The overlap coefficient, calculated on TCRB nucleotide sequences, was used to measure repertoire sharing. Entries here come from immuneACCESS through TCRdb and include only in-frame sequences with V and J called. Some clones fail to appear in such tables; in the studies checked, an unresolved V gene covers under half of the shortfall, and the cause of the remainder is unknown. The D gene and trimming were derived from the DNA, and the V and J assignments and clone size from that table. The sample table shows about 130,000 clones, and 9.2% are seen once. Around 0.68% of the sample goes to the ten largest clones.

At least ten counts were recorded for this clone. It has no known antigen specificity. Nothing much larger sits one base from this clone, and base qualities are not available. This TCR was recovered from a man younger than 35 in good health. The source material was central memory CD4+ T cells from blood. This receptor chain uses TRBV13 and TRBJ2-1; 11 central nucleotides agree with TRBD1. The CDR3 protein sequence reads: CASSLGTGGYNEQFF. The DNA is as follows: TGTGCCAGCAGCTTGGGGACAGGGGGCTACAATGAGCAGTTCTTC.